This TCR beta chain was found in a study of human T cells and chemical hapten exposure. TCRdb ran MiXCR on the RACE reads and lists one entry per CDR3 protein. The sample consists of over 95,000 distinct CDR3 sequences, over 10% of them appearing once. Germline V gives CDR1 SGHRS, CDR2 YFSETQ. This CDR3 contains 14 residues. V dropped 0 bases and J dropped 2; count of bases not matched to a gene: 1. Study-level points and caveats: Significantly more large CDR3 similarity clusters arose among expanded TCRs than among controls. Having alopecia, donors may respond immunologically unlike healthy people.

A note on this clonotype: Its antigen is as yet unknown.

Noted time point: patch test 1, 2 weeks after DPC sensitization. Treatment denoted: therapeutic diphenylcyclopropenone sensitization with weekly scalp DPC. The sequencing here drew on whole blood, taken in connection with sensitization to the hapten diphenylcyclopropenone (DPC). This TCR was recovered from a woman aged 40 to 50 with alopecia areata. Some clones in this sample may be carry-over from other donors' samples. The rearrangement joins TRBV5-1 to TRBJ2-7; TRBD2 aligns across 8 bases. For the CDR3, the DNA is TGCGCCAGCAGCTTGGTAGCGGGACCCTACGAGCAGTACTTC. Protein: CASSLVAGPYEQYF. The complete variable domain, with remaining parts taken from reference TRBV5-1 and TRBJ2-7, reads KAGVTQTPRYLIKTRGQQVTLSCSPISGHRSVSWYQQTPGQGLQFLFEYFSETQRNKGNFPGRFSGRQFSNSRSEMNVSTLELGDSALYLCASSLVAGPYEQYFGPGTRLTVT.